These 31 T cell receptor beta chains share one sample of origin, sequenced in a study of cytomegalovirus exposure and HLA in healthy donors. The PCR employed 60 Vbeta primers together with 13 Jbeta primers. Profiling relied on immunoSEQ multiplex PCR, and the TCRdb table lists in-frame clones only, not all of them. The table shows fewer than 200,000 clones, with around 68% occurring only once. The sample taken for sequencing was PBMCs. Receptor source: a girl aged 5-17 years in good health and CMV-seronegative.

Here the CDR3 DNA reads TGTGCCAGCAGTCTGGGACTTAACACCGGGGAGCTGTTTTTT. It is translated as CASSLGLNTGELFF. This chain joins TRBV27 and TRBJ2-2; TRBD2 might be the D (6 bases). Trimming took 5 bases from V and 2 from J, leaving 9 bases between them. Germline V CDR1 and CDR2: MNHEY, SMNVEV (reference sequence). The CDR3 length is 14 residues.

This rearrangement joins TRBV19 to TRBJ1-1; D might be TRBD1 (6 bases). Germline CDR1 reads LNHDA; CDR2 reads SQIVND (reference sequence). CDR3 length: 13 residues. V shed 8 bases and J shed 6 bases, with 16 bases lying between them. The CDR3 DNA follows: TGTGCCAGTGTTAAGGGGCAGGGGCCTGAAGCTTTCTTT. Its protein product is CASVKGQGPEAFF. The entire variable domain, with the rest obtained from reference TRBV19 and TRBJ1-1, is as follows: DGGITQSPKYLFRKEGQNVTLSCEQNLNHDAMYWYRQDPGQGLRLIYYSQIVNDFQKGDIAEGYSVSREKKESFPLTVTSAQKNPTAFYLCASVKGQGPEAFFGQGTRLTVV.

The V and J genes are TRBV5-1 and TRBJ2-1; the D gene is possibly TRBD1 (7 bases). Trimming removed 0 bases at V and 1 base at J, with 11 bases between. The CDR3 spans 16 residues. The V gene's germline CDR1 is SGHRS and CDR2 YFSETQ. The CDR3 here is CASSLEEGASYNEQFF. The CDR3 DNA reads TGCGCCAGCAGCTTGGAGGAGGGGGCGTCCTACAATGAGCAGTTCTTC.

The chain joins TRBV7-8 to TRBJ2-1; TRBD2 matches 10 bases. The germline CDR1 and CDR2 sequences are SGHVS and FQNEAQ. After removal of 5 bases from V and 6 bases from J, the junction contained 13 bases not matched to a gene. The CDR3 is made up of 17 amino acids. The CDR3 bases are TGTGCCAGCAGCCCAAGGAGGGTCCAGCGGGGGGGCAATGAGCAGTTCTTC. It specifies CASSPRRVQRGGNEQFF.

The chain uses TRBV4-1 and TRBJ2-5; 9 nucleotides match TRBD2. The CDR3 totals 17 residues. After removal of 1 base from V and 6 bases from J, the junction contained 12 bases not matched to a gene. CDR1 and CDR2 (germline): MGHRA, YSYEKL. The CDR3 loop reads CASSQATPRGGLKTQYF. The CDR3 DNA reads as TGCGCCAGCAGCCAAGCTACCCCGCGGGGGGGCCTAAAGACCCAGTACTTC.

This clone was recorded once. V usage is TRBV7-8 and J usage is TRBJ2-5; D might be TRBD2 (5 bases). V was cut by 5 bases and J by 5 bases, with 15 bases left in between. The CDR3 totals 14 residues. Germline V CDR1 and CDR2: SGHVS, FQNEAQ. The CDR3 DNA sequence: TGTGCCAGCAGCCCAACGGTTACTAGGGAGACCCAGTACTTC. Its translation: CASSPTVTRETQYF.

The V gene is TRBV5-4, the J gene TRBJ1-4; D not resolved. V was cut by 4 bases and J by 4 bases, with 11 bases left in between. Germline lookup yields CDR1 SGHNT and CDR2 YYREEE (reference sequence). The CDR3 covers 14 residues. CDR3 residues: CASSPGGLNEKLFF. The CDR3 DNA is TGTGCCAGCAGCCCAGGTGGTCTTAATGAAAAACTGTTTTTT.

This clone was counted a single time. The chain couples TRBV25-1 to TRBJ2-5; no firm D call. V was trimmed by 2 bases and J by 1 base, leaving 8 bases between them. CDR3 size: 14 residues. The germline V gene encodes CDR1 MGHDK and CDR2 SYGVNS. Here the CDR3 DNA reads TGTGCCAGCAGTGAAATGCGGAGCCAAGAGACCCAGTACTTC. This sequence encodes CASSEMRSQETQYF.

This clone was counted between two and nine times. The chain couples TRBV25-1 to TRBJ1-6; tentative D call: TRBD1 (5 bases). The ends were cut back, 0 bases at V and 7 bases at J, with 7 bases in the middle. The germline gives CDR1 MGHDK, CDR2 SYGVNS. This CDR3 contains 14 residues. In nucleotides, the CDR3 is TGTGCCAGCAGTGAATACGCAGGGAATTCACCCCTCCACTTT. This translates into CASSEYAGNSPLHF.

This chain joins TRBV2 and TRBJ2-3; D is unclear. Trimming cost V 6 bases and J 5 bases, with 9 bases left between them. Germline CDR1 SNHLY, CDR2 FYNNEI. This CDR3 is built from 12 residues. The CDR3 DNA reads as TGTGCCAGCAGGGAGTCCATAGATACGCAGTATTTT. It specifies CASRESIDTQYF.

This chain joins TRBV6-5 and TRBJ2-1; D may be TRBD1 (6 bases). CDR3 length: 14 residues. Germline V gene sequence: CDR1 MNHEY, CDR2 SVGAGI. V shed 6 bases and J shed 7 bases, with 16 bases lying between them. CDR3 DNA: TGTGCCAGCAGCCTTTTACAGGGCTGGAATGAGCAGTTCTTC. Its translation: CASSLLQGWNEQFF.

The CDR3 sequence: CASSASPSSVSYEQYF. CDR3 DNA sequence: TGTGCCAGCAGTGCCTCACCCTCCTCGGTCTCCTACGAGCAGTACTTC. The chain is built from TRBV25-1 and TRBJ2-7; D is undetermined. In germline, CDR1 is MGHDK, CDR2 SYGVNS. The CDR3 has 16 amino acids. V shed 4 bases and J shed 0 bases, with 16 bases lying between them.

This clone appeared a single time. The rearrangement links TRBV7-2 to TRBJ1-5; 7 nucleotides agree with TRBD1. The CDR3 runs 13 residues. V trimming: 4 bases; J trimming: 6 bases; junction bases outside the gene matches: 3. The germline CDR1 and CDR2 sequences are SGHTA and FQGNSA. CDR3 nucleotide sequence: TGTGCCAGCAGCTCCTGGACAGGTCAGCCCCAGCATTTT. Its protein product is CASSSWTGQPQHF.

This chain links TRBV10-3 with TRBJ2-1; TRBD1 aligns across 8 bases. The J segment lost 14 bases and the V segment lost 2 bases, leaving 8 bases of the junction unmatched. Looked up from germline, CDR1 is ENHRY and CDR2 is SYGVKD. The CDR3 contains 13 residues. The CDR3 bases are TGTGCCATCAGTGAGCCACCCTCGACAGGGGAGTTCTTC. Residues: CAISEPPSTGEFF.

V and J are TRBV10-1 and TRBJ2-2, with D perhaps TRBD1 (5 bases). CDR1 is WNHNN and CDR2 is SYGVQD in the germline V gene (reference sequence). V was cut by 6 bases and J by 4 bases, with 12 bases left in between. The CDR3 runs 14 residues. As DNA, the CDR3 is TGCGCCAGCAGGTCCGACAGAGGCACCGGGGAGCTGTTTTTT. This sequence encodes CASRSDRGTGELFF.

V and J are TRBV5-1 and TRBJ1-3; tentative D call: TRBD1 (6 bases). Germline V gives CDR1 SGHRS, CDR2 YFSETQ. CDR3 size: 16 residues. Trimming removed 4 bases from V and 0 bases from J, with 14 bases in between. The CDR3 region is CASSQAGAFSGNTIYF. The CDR3 region has the DNA TGCGCCAGCAGCCAGGCGGGGGCCTTCTCTGGAAACACCATATATTTT.

The chain carries TRBV5-1 and TRBJ1-1; no definite D call. Trimming took off 4 bases at V and 1 base at J, with 8 bases between the two ends. The CDR3 has 13 amino acids. The germline V gene has CDR1 SGHRS and CDR2 YFSETQ. CDR3 region: CASSPAENTEAFF. CDR3 coding DNA: TGCGCCAGCAGCCCAGCGGAGAACACTGAAGCTTTCTTT. The full variable domain, its missing parts supplied by reference TRBV5-1 and TRBJ1-1, is KAGVTQTPRYLIKTRGQQVTLSCSPISGHRSVSWYQQTPGQGLQFLFEYFSETQRNKGNFPGRFSGRQFSNSRSEMNVSTLELGDSALYLCASSPAENTEAFFGQGTRLTVV.

Remarks on this clone: Within the sample, other DNA sequences also encode this same CDR3. The chain carries TRBV29-1 and TRBJ1-1, with a weak D call TRBD1 (5 bases). Germline V gene lookup returns CDR1 SQVTM and CDR2 ANQGSEA. CDR3 length equals 13 residues. V lost 4 bases and J lost 0, with 9 bases in between. The CDR3 loop reads CSVGRGLNTEAFF. For the CDR3, the DNA is TGCAGCGTTGGAAGGGGCCTGAACACTGAAGCTTTCTTT.

CDR3 sequence: CASSYHGERGTEQYF. The CDR3 DNA is TGTGCCAGCAGTTACCACGGCGAGCGGGGGACCGAGCAGTACTTC. The J gene is TRBJ2-7, the V gene TRBV6-5, with TRBD2 identical over 8 bases. Germline V CDR1 and CDR2: MNHEY, SVGAGI. CDR3 length: 15 residues. Unmatched junction bases numbered 9, after V lost 2 bases and J lost 6 bases.

V is TRBV9 and J is TRBJ1-5, with D maybe TRBD1 (6 bases). V was pared by 4 bases and J by 7 bases, with 15 bases between. Germline assignment: CDR1 SGDLS and CDR2 YYNGEE. This CDR3 is 14 amino acids long. CDR3 DNA: TGTGCCAGCAGCCCTGGGGCAGGGGAACAGCCCCAGCATTTT. It encodes CASSPGAGEQPQHF. The variable domain in full, completed from reference TRBV9 and TRBJ1-5, reads DSGVTQTPKHLITATGQRVTLRCSPRSGDLSVYWYQQSLDQGLQFLIQYYNGEERAKGNILERFSAQQFPDLHSELNLSSLELGDSALYFCASSPGAGEQPQHFGDGTRLSIL.

V gene TRBV9 combines with J gene TRBJ2-7, with a tentative D call TRBD2 (5 bases). The CDR3 totals 14 residues. CDR1 and CDR2 from the germline V gene are SGDLS and YYNGEE. The V and J ends lost 4 bases and 1 base respectively, with 12 bases between them. CDR3 DNA sequence: TGTGCCAGCAGCTTAGGACTCGCGTCCTACGAGCAGTACTTC. Amino acids: CASSLGLASYEQYF.

The J gene is TRBJ1-1, the V gene TRBV6-5; D call uncertain. V was trimmed by 0 bases and J by 3 bases, leaving 5 bases between them. CDR1 is MNHEY and CDR2 is SVGAGI in the germline V gene. The CDR3 is 13 amino acids. The CDR3 loop is CASSYSIYTEAFF. The CDR3 nucleotides are TGTGCCAGCAGTTACTCTATCTACACTGAAGCTTTCTTT.

The chain employs TRBV7-6 and TRBJ1-1, with 8 bases that match TRBD1. The ends lost 5 bases at V and 1 base at J; junction bases unmatched: 6. CDR1 and CDR2 (germline): SGHVS, FNYEAQ. The CDR3 consists of 15 residues. DNA of the CDR3: TGTGCCAGCAGCCACAGGACAGGGCAGAACACTGAAGCTTTCTTT. This encodes CASSHRTGQNTEAFF.

This clone occurred a few times. This chain links TRBV5-6 with TRBJ1-1; maybe TRBD1 (5 bases). V shed 2 bases and J shed 11 bases, with 16 bases lying between them. Germline V lookup: CDR1 SGHDT, CDR2 YYEEEE. The CDR3 loop spans 13 amino acids. The CDR3 nucleotides read TGTGCCAGCAGCTTTGGGGGGGGGAGTAGGGCTTTCTTT. It codes for CASSFGGGSRAFF.

The V gene is TRBV6-5, the J gene TRBJ1-1; D is perhaps TRBD1 (5 bases). The germline V gene encodes CDR1 MNHEY and CDR2 SVGAGI. CDR3 size: 15 residues. Between the trimmed V and J ends, which lost 2 bases and 0 bases, there was a span of 10 bases. CDR3 residues: CASSYGAYMNTEAFF. The CDR3 nucleotides are TGTGCCAGCAGTTACGGGGCCTACATGAACACTGAAGCTTTCTTT.

V and J are TRBV15 and TRBJ1-1, with D possibly matching TRBD1 (5 bases). Trimming shortened V by 3 bases and J by 0 bases, and 11 bases separated the two germline ends. Germline CDR1 and CDR2: LNHNV and YYDKDF (reference sequence). CDR3 size: 15 residues. The CDR3 bases are TGTGCCACCAGCAGCGGACGGACACTGAACACTGAAGCTTTCTTT. It specifies CATSSGRTLNTEAFF.

This clone was seen a few times. V and J are TRBV7-9 and TRBJ1-1, with no clear D. Germline CDR1 and CDR2: SEHNR and FQNEAQ (reference sequence). Trimming stripped 5 bases from V and 2 bases from J, with 12 bases between. The CDR3 is 14 residues long. CDR3 region: CASSITGRNTEAFF. For the CDR3, the DNA is TGTGCCAGCAGCATTACCGGGAGAAACACTGAAGCTTTCTTT. Looking up the rest from reference TRBV7-9 and TRBJ1-1 gives the full variable domain: DTGVSQNPRHKITKRGQNVTFRCDPISEHNRLYWYRQTLGQGPEFLTYFQNEAQLEKSRLLSDRFSAERPKGSFSTLEIQRTEQGDSAMYLCASSITGRNTEAFFGQGTRLTVV.

The CDR3 region is CAISEGWDRDDQPQHF. The CDR3 DNA reads TGTGCCATCAGTGAGGGGTGGGACAGGGACGATCAGCCCCAGCATTTT. The chain links TRBV10-3 to TRBJ1-5; 9 positions match TRBD1. Germline assignment: CDR1 ENHRY and CDR2 SYGVKD. J was trimmed by 5 bases and V by 2 bases; bases with no gene match: 7. The CDR3 has 16 residues.

The V call is TRBV5-1, the J call TRBJ1-3, with D possibly being TRBD1 (5 bases). Trimming cost V 4 bases and J 0 bases, with 14 bases left between them. The CDR3 totals 16 residues. Germline values: CDR1 SGHRS, CDR2 YFSETQ. The CDR3 sequence: CASSQINGGSGNTIYF. As DNA, the CDR3 is TGCGCCAGCAGCCAAATAAACGGGGGCTCTGGAAACACCATATATTTT.

This clone has just a few counts. This chain uses TRBV27 with TRBJ1-1; TRBD1 agrees at 7 bases. The germline gives CDR1 MNHEY, CDR2 SMNVEV (reference sequence). The V and J ends lost 5 bases and 7 bases, in that order; junction bases with no gene match: 16. The CDR3 runs to 16 residues. The CDR3 sequence is CASSILQGLGTGEAFF. CDR3 nucleotide sequence: TGTGCCAGCAGTATACTACAGGGGTTGGGGACTGGTGAAGCTTTCTTT.

The CDR3 region is CASSLGGNSGNTIYF. In nucleotides, the CDR3 is TGTGCCAGCAGCTTAGGCGGCAACTCTGGAAACACCATATATTTT. V and J are TRBV7-9 and TRBJ1-3; D uncertain. Between the trimmed V and J ends, which lost 1 base and 0 bases, there was a span of 7 bases. CDR1 is SEHNR and CDR2 is FQNEAQ in the germline V gene (reference sequence). The CDR3 covers 15 residues. Filled out from reference TRBV7-9 and TRBJ1-3, the complete variable domain reads DTGVSQNPRHKITKRGQNVTFRCDPISEHNRLYWYRQTLGQGPEFLTYFQNEAQLEKSRLLSDRFSAERPKGSFSTLEIQRTEQGDSAMYLCASSLGGNSGNTIYFGEGSWLTVV.